This T cell receptor beta chain is drawn from a study of type 1 regulatory T cells. Study-level background: An in vitro protocol generated T-allo10, a Tr1-enriched, alloantigen-specific CD4 T cell product.

Study-level points and caveats: Compared with non-type 1 regulatory T cells, type 1 regulatory T cells showed a more restricted TCR repertoire.

With respect to this clonotype: Its antigen is as yet unknown. One end of the junction fails to match germline, which may point to a read error.

TCRdb re-called the reads through MiXCR, storing one row per CDR3 protein. The sample records about 71,000 distinct CDR3 sequences, around 21% being singletons. This CDR3 spans 12 amino acids. CDR1 and CDR2 from the germline V gene are SQVTM and ANQGSEA. V and J are TRBV29-1 and TRBJ1-1; D is unresolved. Sequenced sample: cultured type 1 regulatory T (Tr1) cells, either the whole culture or a sorted fraction (not recorded which). This clonotype was obtained from a human donor in good health. DNA for the CDR3: TGCGGCGTTGTTCGGATGAACACTGAAGCTTTCTTT. Protein product: CGVVRMNTEAFF. Complete variable domain (other parts from reference TRBV29-1 and TRBJ1-1): SAVISQKPSRDICQRGTSLTIQCQVDSQVTMMFWYRQQPGQSLTLIATANQGSEATYESGFVIDKFPISRPNLTFSTLTVSNMSPEDSSIYLCGVVRMNTEAFFGQGTRLTVV.